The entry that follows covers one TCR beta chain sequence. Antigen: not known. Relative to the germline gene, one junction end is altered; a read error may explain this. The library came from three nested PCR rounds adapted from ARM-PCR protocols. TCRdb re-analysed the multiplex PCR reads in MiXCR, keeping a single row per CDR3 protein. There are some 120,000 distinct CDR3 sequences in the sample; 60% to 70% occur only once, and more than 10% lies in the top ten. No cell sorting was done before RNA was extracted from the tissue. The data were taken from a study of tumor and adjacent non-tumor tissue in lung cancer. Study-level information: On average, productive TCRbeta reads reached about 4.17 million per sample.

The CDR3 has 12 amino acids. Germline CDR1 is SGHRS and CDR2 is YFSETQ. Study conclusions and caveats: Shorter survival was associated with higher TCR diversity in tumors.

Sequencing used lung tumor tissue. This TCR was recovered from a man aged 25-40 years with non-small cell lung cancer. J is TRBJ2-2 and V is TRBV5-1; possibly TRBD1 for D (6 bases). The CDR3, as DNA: TGCGCCAGCAGAACAGGGAACGGGAAGCTGTTTTTT. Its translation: CASRTGNGKLFF.